The entry that follows covers one T cell receptor beta chain sequence. Its antigen is currently unknown. TCRdb's copy holds only in-frame clones and misses some; the assay was immunoSEQ multiplex PCR. The sample lists more than 150,000 clones, about 88% occurring once. This specimen comes from a study of cytomegalovirus exposure and HLA in healthy donors. General study findings and limits: Generally TCR sequences proved uncommon, though certain public TCRs appeared in numerous donors. According to reports, the classifier identified cytomegalovirus status with high specificity and sensitivity.

The donors belonged to the roughly 130-subject validation cohort, separate from the approximately 670-subject first cohort. CDR1 is MNHEY and CDR2 is SMNVEV in the germline V gene (reference sequence). The CDR3 sequence is 15 residues long. The V gene end was trimmed by 3 bases and the J gene end by 5 bases; junction bases not matched to a gene: 7. The TCR originated in a man between 18 and 29 years old in good health and CMV-seronegative. The chain joins TRBV27 to TRBJ2-3; 8 positions match TRBD1. Sequencing input: PBMCs. The CDR3 sequence is CASSLVQGAIDTQYF. The CDR3 nucleotides read TGTGCCAGCAGTTTGGTCCAGGGGGCCATAGATACGCAGTATTTT.